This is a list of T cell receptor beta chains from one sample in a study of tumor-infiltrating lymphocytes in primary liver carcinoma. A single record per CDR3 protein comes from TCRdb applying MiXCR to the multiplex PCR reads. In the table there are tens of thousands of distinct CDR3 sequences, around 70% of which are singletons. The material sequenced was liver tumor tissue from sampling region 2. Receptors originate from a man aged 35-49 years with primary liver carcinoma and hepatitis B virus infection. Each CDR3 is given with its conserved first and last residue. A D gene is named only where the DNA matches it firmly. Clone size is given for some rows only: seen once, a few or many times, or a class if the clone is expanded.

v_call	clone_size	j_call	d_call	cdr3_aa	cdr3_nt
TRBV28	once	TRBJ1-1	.	CAGRITGDEAFF	TGTGCCGGCAGGATCACGGGGGATGAAGCTTTCTTT
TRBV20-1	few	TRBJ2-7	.	CSARQAVYDQYF	TGCAGTGCTAGACAGGCGGTCTACGATCAGTACTTC
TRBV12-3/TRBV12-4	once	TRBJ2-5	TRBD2	CVSSLVRGGTQYF	TGTGTCAGCAGTTTGGTGCGGGGGGGGACCCAGTACTTC
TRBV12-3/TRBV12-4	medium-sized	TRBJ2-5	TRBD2	CASGLAGGQETQYF	TGTGCCAGCGGATTAGCGGGAGGACAAGAGACCCAGTACTTC
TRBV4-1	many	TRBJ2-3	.	CTSSQDPSGRDTQYF	TGCACCAGCAGCCAAGATCCGAGTGGAAGGGATACGCAGTATTTT
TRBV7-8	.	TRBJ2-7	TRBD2	CAYSFTSVYEQYF	TGTGCCTACAGCTTTACTAGCGTCTACGAGCAGTACTTC
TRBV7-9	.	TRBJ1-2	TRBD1	CASGSIPQGGRNYGYTF	TGTGCCAGCGGCTCCATACCCCAGGGGGGGCGCAACTATGGCTACACCTTC
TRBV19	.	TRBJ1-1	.	CASSTKGPWAQAFF	TGTGCTAGTAGCACAAAAGGACCGTGGGCGCAAGCTTTCTTT
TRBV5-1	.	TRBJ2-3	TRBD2	CASSYRTGGSTDTRYF	TGCGCCAGCAGCTATAGGACGGGGGGGAGCACAGATACGCGGTATTTT
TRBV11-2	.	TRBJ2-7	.	CVCSSNKNSYEQYF	TGTGTCTGCAGCTCTAACAAGAACTCCTACGAGCAGTACTTC
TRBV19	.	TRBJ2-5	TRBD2	CASTSSGGTQYF	TGTGCCAGTACCTCGAGCGGGGGGACCCAGTACTTC
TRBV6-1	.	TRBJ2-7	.	CDSSEVRTQGSYGQYF	TGTGACAGCAGTGAAGTTAGGACACAAGGTTCCTACGGGCAGTACTTC
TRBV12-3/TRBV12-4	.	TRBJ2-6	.	CASSSREASFSGAKVLTF	TGTGCCAGCAGTTCCCGAGAGGCATCCTTCTCTGGGGCCAAGGTCCTGACTTTC
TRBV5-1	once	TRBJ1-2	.	CASNLAGGGDYGYTF	TGCGCAAGCAACTTGGCCGGAGGAGGGGACTATGGCTACACCTTC
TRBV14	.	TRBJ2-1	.	CASIQGGQGKGYNEQFF	TGTGCCAGCATCCAAGGGGGTCAGGGGAAAGGGTACAATGAGCAGTTCTTC
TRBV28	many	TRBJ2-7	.	CASSLSLSGSYEQYF	TGTGCCAGCAGTTTATCATTGAGTGGCTCCTACGAGCAGTACTTC
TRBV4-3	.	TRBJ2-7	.	CACSQEVTGQISYEQYF	TGCGCCTGCAGCCAAGAGGTCACAGGTCAAATCTCCTACGAGCAGTACTTC
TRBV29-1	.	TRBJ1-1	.	CSVGAWRGMNTEAFF	TGCAGCGTCGGCGCATGGAGGGGTATGAACACTGAAGCTTTCTTT
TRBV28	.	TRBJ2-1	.	CASMWGGPYNEQFF	TGTGCCAGCATGTGGGGAGGTCCTTACAATGAGCAGTTCTTC
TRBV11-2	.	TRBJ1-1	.	CASSLGLNTVSFF	TGTGCCAGCAGTTTAGGCCTGAACACTGTATCTTTCTTT
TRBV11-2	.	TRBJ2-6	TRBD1	CASSMGGDRGISFSGTNVLTF	TGTGCCAGCAGCATGGGGGGAGACAGGGGCATTTCCTTCTCTGGGACCAACGTCTTGACTTTC
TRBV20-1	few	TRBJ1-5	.	CSAGDSNQPQHF	TGCAGTGCGGGGGACAGCAATCAGCCCCAGCATTTT
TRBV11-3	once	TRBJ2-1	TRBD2	CVSSLDSGSGLNERFF	TGTGTCAGCAGCCTCGATAGCGGGAGCGGGCTCAATGAGCGGTTCTTC
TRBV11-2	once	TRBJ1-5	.	CASSLKGVLTNQRQHF	TGCGCCAGCAGCCTAAAAGGGGTACTGACGAATCAGCGCCAGCATTTT
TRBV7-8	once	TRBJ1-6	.	CASSRPGLWDNSPLNF	TGTGCCAGCAGCCGACCCGGGCTCTGGGATAATTCACCCCTCAACTTT
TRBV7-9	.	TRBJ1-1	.	CASSSVEGPTFF	TGTGCCAGCAGCTCAGTGGAGGGACCGACTTTCTTT
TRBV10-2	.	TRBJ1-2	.	CASSEQGANYGYRF	TGCGCCAGCAGTGAACAAGGGGCAAACTATGGCTACAGATTC
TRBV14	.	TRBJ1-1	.	CANNQILQGRAFF	TGTGCCAACAACCAGATACTCCAGGGCCGGGCTTTCTTT
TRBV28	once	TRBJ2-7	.	CASSHAGQSSYDQYF	TGTGCCAGCAGTCACGCAGGACAGAGCTCATACGACCAGTACTTC
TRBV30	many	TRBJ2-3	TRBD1	CAWSVQGQGVTDTQYF	TGTGCCTGGAGTGTACAAGGACAGGGAGTGACAGATACGCAGTATTTT